The text below deals with one TCR beta chain. The data stem from a study of blood T cell repertoires in COVID-19. Across the study: Either two negative PCRs, clearance, or symptom resolution qualified Cohort 3 donors as recovered.

In the authors' methods: Reference gene primers were amplified, and this amplification served to estimate nucleated cell counts. The protocol was immunoSEQ multiplex PCR, while the TCRdb copy is restricted to in-frame clones and leaves out a portion. D and trimming come from the DNA, and the V and J calls and clone size come from that table. The sample holds approximately 360,000 clones, approximately 89% seen once. V was pared by 2 bases and J by 6 bases, with 19 bases between. The CDR3 sequence is 16 residues long. Germline V gene sequence: CDR1 KGHSH, CDR2 LQKENI. Clinical history reported by participants formed the basis on which cohorts were assigned.

The clonotype comes from a middle-aged man in a cohort exposed to, infected with or recovered from COVID-19 (not recorded which). The chain employs TRBV18 and TRBJ1-1; D is unresolved. What was sequenced was PBMCs or T cells enriched from blood (not recorded which). This CDR3 is CASSPWTVSAGSEAFF. CDR3 nucleotide sequence: TGTGCCAGCTCACCATGGACTGTCAGTGCCGGCTCTGAAGCTTTCTTT.